This T cell receptor (beta chain) was identified during a study of cytomegalovirus exposure and HLA in healthy donors. Study conclusions and caveats: Compared with the roughly 700-donor mean, an Asian-associated ancestry cluster reportedly had fewer N-insertions, according to a later analysis.

In regard to this clone: Its specificity is not known.

In the PCR, 60 Vbeta and 13 Jbeta primers were used. Sequenced by immunoSEQ multiplex PCR; TCRdb stores in-frame clones only, minus some. Altogether about 160,000 clones are present, about 71% being singletons, with the ten largest covering about 2.7%. Sequenced material: PBMCs. This receptor was obtained from a woman in her 30s in good health and CMV-seronegative.

The CDR3 loop reads CASSRTRSVNGREYF. CDR3 nucleotide sequence: TGTGCCAGCAGTCGTACTAGGTCTGTTAACGGGAGAGAGTATTTT. The chain joins TRBV6-5 to TRBJ2-3, with a tentative D call TRBD2 (6 bases). Between the trimmed V and J ends, which lost 5 bases and 13 bases, there was a span of 25 bases. In germline, CDR1 is MNHEY, CDR2 SVGAGI. This CDR3 spans 15 amino acids.